This TCR beta chain was documented in a study of T cells after yellow fever vaccination. Background on the study: For low cell numbers, libraries were made with SMART-Seq v4 Ultra Low Input. General study results and limits: A small proportion of clonotypes was detected in both the CD4 and CD8 compartments. The study noted that FACS-sorted repertoires could contain abundant clonotypes contaminating from the bulk population.

This clonotype was found many times. Its target is unknown. Germline CDR1 and CDR2: SGDLS and YYNGEE. V was cut by 1 base and J by 3 bases, with 16 bases left in between. There are 16 residues in the CDR3. TCR cDNA was made by 5'RACE template switching, adding a universal primer site and UMIs. TCRdb reprocessed the 5' RACE reads via MiXCR and lists one record per CDR3 protein. The sample lists about 260,000 distinct CDR3 sequences; approximately 3.8% were seen once. The source is a man aged 18-30 years who received the YFV17D yellow fever vaccine. The genes are TRBV9 and TRBJ1-2, with D possibly being TRBD1 (5 bases). Specimen: PBMCs, collected 15 days after the yellow fever booster vaccination. The DNA of the CDR3 is TGTGCCAGCAGCGTAAGAGGAGGGACCTCTGACTATGGCTACACCTTC. Protein: CASSVRGGTSDYGYTF.